A single sample gave rise to the 10 T cell receptor beta chains below, sequenced in a study of cytomegalovirus exposure and HLA in healthy donors. PCR was performed using 60 Vbeta and 13 Jbeta primers. Produced via immunoSEQ multiplex PCR; TCRdb's table is partial and in-frame only. The sample has some 97,000 clones, roughly four fifths seen once. The material sequenced was PBMCs. The receptors here all came from a male donor in good health and CMV-seropositive.

This clone showed up just a few times. The CDR3 protein is CAISESTEVSTDTQYF. For the CDR3, the DNA is TGTGCCATCAGTGAGTCGACAGAGGTGAGCACAGATACGCAGTATTTT. The gene calls are TRBV10-3 and TRBJ2-3; D is possibly TRBD1 (5 bases). The CDR3 totals 16 residues. Trimming took off 0 bases at V and 0 bases at J, with 10 bases between the two ends. Looked up from germline, CDR1 is ENHRY and CDR2 is SYGVKD.

The rearrangement joins TRBV5-1 to TRBJ2-1, with no clear D. This CDR3 is 15 amino acids long. V lost 0 bases and J 5 bases, leaving 12 bases between the germline ends. The germline CDR1 and CDR2 sequences are SGHRS and YFSETQ. CDR3 DNA sequence: TGCGCCAGCAGCTTGGCCGCACAGTTACACAATGAGCAGTTCTTC. Its protein is CASSLAAQLHNEQFF.

This clone was recorded only once. CDR3 sequence reads: CSALMATVEKLFF. CDR3 DNA sequence: TGCAGCGCCCTGATGGCGACAGTCGAAAAACTGTTTTTT. The chain joins TRBV29-1 to TRBJ1-4; a possible D gene is TRBD1 (5 bases). Trimming removed 7 bases at V and 8 bases at J, with 17 bases between. Germline V gene data show CDR1 as SQVTM and CDR2 as ANQGSEA. The CDR3 loop spans 13 amino acids.

The genes are TRBV4-3 and TRBJ2-2, with TRBD2 identical over 9 bases. CDR1 and CDR2 (germline): LGHNA, YSLEER. J lost 6 bases, V lost 0 bases, and 14 bases had no gene match. The CDR3 runs to 19 residues. In DNA form, the CDR3 reads TGCGCCAGCAGCCAAGAAGCCCTAGTCTCGCGGGGGGGGCCCGGGGAGCTGTTTTTT. Encoded protein: CASSQEALVSRGGPGELFF.

The chain uses TRBV4-3 and TRBJ2-1; tentatively, D is TRBD1 (6 bases). The ends were cut back, 0 bases at V and 8 bases at J, with 14 bases in the middle. The CDR3 is 15 residues long. Germline values: CDR1 LGHNA, CDR2 YSLEER. CDR3 DNA: TGCGCCAGCAGCCAAGATCGCTCGGCAGGGGATGAGCAGTTCTTC. Its translation: CASSQDRSAGDEQFF.

The chain has TRBV7-6 and TRBJ1-5, with 7 positions matching TRBD1. Per germline, CDR1 SGHVS and CDR2 FNYEAQ. V trimming: 2 bases; J trimming: 5 bases; junction bases outside the gene matches: 3. The CDR3 extends over 14 amino acids. CDR3 nucleotides: TGTGCCAGCAGCTTATTCAGGGGGGATCAGCCCCAGCATTTT. Translation: CASSLFRGDQPQHF.

The chain links TRBV7-9 to TRBJ1-2; D uncertain. Germline V CDR1 and CDR2: SEHNR, FQNEAQ (reference sequence). CDR3 length: 14 residues. Trimming removed 2 bases at V and 5 bases at J, with 12 bases between. The CDR3 loop is CASSLPGEPYGYTF. CDR3 DNA: TGTGCCAGCAGCTTACCCGGGGAGCCTTATGGCTACACCTTC. Supplemented by reference TRBV7-9 and TRBJ1-2, the full variable domain reads DTGVSQNPRHKITKRGQNVTFRCDPISEHNRLYWYRQTLGQGPEFLTYFQNEAQLEKSRLLSDRFSAERPKGSFSTLEIQRTEQGDSAMYLCASSLPGEPYGYTFGSGTRLTVV.

This chain uses TRBV25-1 with TRBJ2-1, with 9 bases matching TRBD2. Germline CDR1 is MGHDK and CDR2 is SYGVNS. The length of the CDR3 is 14 residues. J gave up 7 bases and V 2 bases, and 3 bases lay outside the gene matches. This chain's CDR3 is CASSEAGGENEQFF. The CDR3 bases are TGTGCCAGCAGTGAAGCGGGGGGGGAAAATGAGCAGTTCTTC.

This rearrangement joins TRBV29-1 to TRBJ2-5; 11 bases are a match to TRBD1. V was clipped by 3 bases and J by 6 bases; unmatched bases: 6. The germline V gene encodes CDR1 SQVTM and CDR2 ANQGSEA. This CDR3 contains 14 residues. The CDR3 spells CSVDGTGGSQTQYF. The CDR3 DNA reads TGCAGCGTTGATGGGACAGGGGGTTCACAGACCCAGTACTTC.

The V gene is TRBV5-1, the J gene TRBJ2-3, with TRBD2 matching over 10 bases. The CDR3 is 15 residues long. Losses at the gene ends were 1 base for V and 13 bases for J; bases not matched to a gene: 12. CDR1 and CDR2 from the germline V gene are SGHRS and YFSETQ. CDR3 bases: TGCGCCAGCAGCTTGTTTGGACTAGCGGCCCAGAGGGAGTATTTT. This translates into CASSLFGLAAQREYF.